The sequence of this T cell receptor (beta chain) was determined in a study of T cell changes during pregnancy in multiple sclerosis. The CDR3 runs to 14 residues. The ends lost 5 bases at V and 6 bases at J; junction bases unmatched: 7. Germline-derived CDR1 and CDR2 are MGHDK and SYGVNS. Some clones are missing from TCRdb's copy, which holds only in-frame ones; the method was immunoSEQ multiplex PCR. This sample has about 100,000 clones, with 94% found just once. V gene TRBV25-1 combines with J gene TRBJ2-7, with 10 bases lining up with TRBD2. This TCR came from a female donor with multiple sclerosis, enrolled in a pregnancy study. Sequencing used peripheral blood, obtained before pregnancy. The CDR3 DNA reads TGTGCCAGCAGTAAGAGCGGGAGGGCTGGCGAGCAGTACTTC. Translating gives CASSKSGRAGEQYF.